This T cell receptor beta chain derives from a study of T cell responses to AZD1222 COVID-19 vaccine. CDR3 size: 16 residues. Germline V gene data show CDR1 as LGHNA and CDR2 as YNFKEQ. Trimming took 3 bases from V and 3 from J; bases not matched to a gene: 9. Clones were sequenced by immunoSEQ multiplex PCR, and TCRdb holds only the in-frame ones, with some missing. The data hold about 150,000 clones, with approximately 90% observed a single time. The sample in question was peripheral blood, obtained on day 0 of AZD1222 vaccination. The receptor comes from an adult in good health. The chain carries TRBV4-2 and TRBJ2-3, with TRBD1 identical over 7 bases. The DNA for the CDR3 is TGTGCCAGCAGCCACTCCGGGACAGACCTTACAGATACGCAGTATTTT. It encodes CASSHSGTDLTDTQYF.